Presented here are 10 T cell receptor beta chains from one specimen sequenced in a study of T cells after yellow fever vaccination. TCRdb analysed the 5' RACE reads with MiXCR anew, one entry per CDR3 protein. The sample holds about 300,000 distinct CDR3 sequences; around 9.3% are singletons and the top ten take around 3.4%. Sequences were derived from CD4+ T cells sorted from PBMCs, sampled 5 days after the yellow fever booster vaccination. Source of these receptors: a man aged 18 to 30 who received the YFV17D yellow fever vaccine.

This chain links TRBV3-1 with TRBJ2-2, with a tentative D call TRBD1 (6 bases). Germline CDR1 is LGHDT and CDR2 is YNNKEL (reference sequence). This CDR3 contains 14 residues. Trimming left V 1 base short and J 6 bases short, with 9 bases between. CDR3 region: CASSQVGTPGELFF. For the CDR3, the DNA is TGTGCCAGCAGCCAAGTCGGGACACCCGGGGAGCTGTTTTTT.

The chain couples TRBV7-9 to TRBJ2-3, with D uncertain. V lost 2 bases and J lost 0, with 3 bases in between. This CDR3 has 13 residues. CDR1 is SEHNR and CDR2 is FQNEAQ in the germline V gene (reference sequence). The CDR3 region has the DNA TGTGCCAGCAGCTTAATTAGCACAGATACGCAGTATTTT. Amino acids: CASSLISTDTQYF.

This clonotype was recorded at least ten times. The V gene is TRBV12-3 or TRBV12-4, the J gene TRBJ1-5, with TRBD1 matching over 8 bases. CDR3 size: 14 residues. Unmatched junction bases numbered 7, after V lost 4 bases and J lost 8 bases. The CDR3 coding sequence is TGTGCCAGCAGTTCCCACAGGGGGTACGAGCCCCAGCATTTT. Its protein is CASSSHRGYEPQHF.

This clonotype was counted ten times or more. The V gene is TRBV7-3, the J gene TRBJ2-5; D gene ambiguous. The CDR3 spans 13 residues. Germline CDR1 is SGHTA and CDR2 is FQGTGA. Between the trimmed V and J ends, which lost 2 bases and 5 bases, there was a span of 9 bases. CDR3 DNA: TGTGCCAGCAGCTTAGCCCCCTTGGAGACCCAGTACTTC. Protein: CASSLAPLETQYF.

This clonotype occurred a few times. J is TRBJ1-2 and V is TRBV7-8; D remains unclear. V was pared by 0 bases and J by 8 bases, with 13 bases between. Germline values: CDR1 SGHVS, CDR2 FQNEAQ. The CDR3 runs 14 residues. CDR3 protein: CASSLARSYRGYTF. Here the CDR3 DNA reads TGTGCCAGCAGCTTAGCGCGTTCGTATCGGGGCTACACCTTC.

In DNA form, the CDR3 reads TGTGCCAGCAGAATGGGGGGCACCGGGGAGCTGTTTTTT. Protein sequence: CASRMGGTGELFF. The chain couples TRBV12-3 or TRBV12-4 to TRBJ2-2; a possible D gene is TRBD2 (6 bases). This CDR3 has 13 amino acids. Trimming left V 6 bases short and J 4 bases short, with 9 bases between.

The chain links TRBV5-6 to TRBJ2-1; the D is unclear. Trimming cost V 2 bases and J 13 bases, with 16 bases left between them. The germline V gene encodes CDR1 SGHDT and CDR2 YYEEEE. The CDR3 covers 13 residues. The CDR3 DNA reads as TGTGCCAGCAGCTTAGTCTTGAGCAGCAGCCAGTTCTTC. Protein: CASSLVLSSSQFF.

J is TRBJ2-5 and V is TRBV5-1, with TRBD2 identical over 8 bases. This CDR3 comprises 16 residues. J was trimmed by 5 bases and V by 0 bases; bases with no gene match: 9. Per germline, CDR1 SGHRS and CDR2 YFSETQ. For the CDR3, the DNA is TGCGCCAGCAGCTTGGCCCCCGGGACTAGAGGGGAGACCCAGTACTTC. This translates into CASSLAPGTRGETQYF. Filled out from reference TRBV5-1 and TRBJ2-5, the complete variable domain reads KAGVTQTPRYLIKTRGQQVTLSCSPISGHRSVSWYQQTPGQGLQFLFEYFSETQRNKGNFPGRFSGRQFSNSRSEMNVSTLELGDSALYLCASSLAPGTRGETQYFGPGTRLLVL.

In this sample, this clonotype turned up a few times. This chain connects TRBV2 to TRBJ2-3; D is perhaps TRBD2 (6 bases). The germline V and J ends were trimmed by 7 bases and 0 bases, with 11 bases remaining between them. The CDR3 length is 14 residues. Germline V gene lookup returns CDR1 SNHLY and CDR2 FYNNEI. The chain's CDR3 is CASTRAGSTDTQYF. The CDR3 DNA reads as TGTGCCAGCACCCGCGCGGGAAGCACAGATACGCAGTATTTT.

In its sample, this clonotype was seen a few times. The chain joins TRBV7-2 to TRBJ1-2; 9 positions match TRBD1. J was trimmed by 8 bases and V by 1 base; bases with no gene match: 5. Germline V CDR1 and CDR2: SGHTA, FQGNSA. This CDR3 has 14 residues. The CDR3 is CASSLGGQGRGYTF. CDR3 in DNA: TGTGCCAGCAGCTTAGGAGGACAGGGGAGAGGCTACACCTTC.